One and the same sample provided the 22 T cell receptor beta chains below, sequenced in a study of low-dose radiotherapy and immunotherapy resistance in tumors. Time point specified: before trial treatment. TRAV and TRBV primers primed cDNA for both TCRalpha and TCRbeta. Using a constant-region primer together with a V-primer adapter, TCRs were subjected to around 20 PCR cycles of amplification. TCRdb analysed the reads with MiXCR anew, one entry per CDR3 protein. The data show some 82,000 distinct CDR3 sequences, about 19% seen once. The material was PBMCs, obtained before treatment. These receptor sequences come from a male donor with prostate cancer.

This clonotype was recorded many times. This sequence joins TRBV30 and TRBJ1-1, with D unclear. The CDR3 runs 14 residues. From germline, CDR1 is GTSNPN and CDR2 SVGIG (reference sequence). The V gene lost 5 bases and the J gene lost 6 bases, with 19 bases spanning the gap. Written as DNA, the CDR3 is TGTGCCTGGTATACCGGGCCCCAAGCCGCTGAAGCTTTCTTT. As protein: CAWYTGPQAAEAFF.

This clonotype appeared many times. J is TRBJ2-3 and V is TRBV4-1; no clear D gene. The V and J ends lost 1 base and 2 bases respectively, with 7 bases between them. The CDR3 covers 14 residues. In germline, CDR1 is MGHRA, CDR2 YSYEKL. CDR3 amino acids: CASSQVGYTDTQYF. As DNA, the CDR3 is TGCGCCAGCAGCCAAGTTGGGTACACAGATACGCAGTATTTT.

This clonotype was seen ten or more times. The rearrangement links TRBV30 to TRBJ2-7; possibly TRBD1 or TRBD2 for D (5 bases each). Germline V gives CDR1 GTSNPN, CDR2 SVGIG (reference sequence). V was shortened by 2 bases and J by 0 bases, with 20 bases between the two germline ends. This CDR3 has 17 amino acids. The CDR3 sequence is CAWSPALGTGRSYEQYF. CDR3 nucleotides: TGTGCCTGGAGTCCAGCCCTTGGGACGGGCCGCTCCTACGAGCAGTACTTC.

For this clonotype: An end of the junction does not agree with germline; a read error may underlie this. The V call is TRBV30, the J call TRBJ2-7; possibly TRBD2 for D (6 bases). The V gene's germline CDR1 is GTSNPN and CDR2 SVGIG (reference sequence). This CDR3 has 14 residues. CDR3 loop: CARSPQGGSYEQYF. CDR3 sequence (DNA): TGTGCCCGGAGCCCCCAGGGAGGATCCTACGAGCAGTACTTC.

This clonotype has ten or more counts. V and J are TRBV6-7 and TRBJ2-3; D gene ambiguous. TRBV6-7 has ORF status, its function being uncertain. This CDR3 has 15 amino acids. Trimming left V 0 bases short and J 1 base short, with 8 bases between. DNA of the CDR3: TGTGCCAGCAGTTACTCCATGCATCGCACAGATACGCAGTATTTT. Its protein is CASSYSMHRTDTQYF.

The table lists this clonotype with many counts. V and J are TRBV7-9 and TRBJ1-6, with TRBD1 identical over 10 bases. The V gene's germline CDR1 is SEHNR and CDR2 FQNEAQ (reference sequence). V lost 5 bases to trimming and J lost 8 bases; unmatched junction nucleotides: 12. The CDR3 has 17 residues. The CDR3 bases are TGTGCCAGCAGCCCCATGCCCGCGGGACAGGGGTATTCACCCCTCCACTTT. Its translation is CASSPMPAGQGYSPLHF.

This clonotype was picked up many times. The V call is TRBV4-2, the J call TRBJ2-7, with 11 positions matching TRBD2. With 2 bases clipped from V and 2 bases from J, the junction kept 5 bases outside the gene matches. The V gene's germline CDR1 is LGHNA and CDR2 YNFKEQ. This CDR3 has 16 residues. The CDR3 DNA reads as TGTGCCAGCAGCCAATCCTTAGCGGGGGGGACCTACGAGCAGTACTTC. Its protein product is CASSQSLAGGTYEQYF.

The sample holds many counts of this clonotype. This chain links TRBV5-6 with TRBJ2-7; 9 positions match TRBD1. Germline CDR1 reads SGHDT; CDR2 reads YYEEEE. The V segment lost 6 bases and the J segment 1 base; nucleotides outside the gene matches: 5. The CDR3 covers 14 residues. CDR3 nucleotide sequence: TGTGCCAGCAACACAGGGGGCTGGTCCTACGAGCAGTACTTC. Translated, it gives CASNTGGWSYEQYF.

Many counts were recorded for this clonotype. The chain carries TRBV11-2 and TRBJ1-4; D not certain. CDR3 length: 16 amino acids. Looked up from germline, CDR1 is SGHAT and CDR2 is FQNNGV. Trimming removed 4 bases from V and 0 bases from J, with 12 bases in between. The CDR3 here is CASSSRTETTNEKLFF. In nucleotides, the CDR3 is TGTGCCAGCAGCTCCAGGACCGAGACAACTAATGAAAAACTGTTTTTT.

This clonotype was seen at least ten times. The chain carries TRBV12-3 or TRBV12-4 and TRBJ1-5; 9 nucleotides align to TRBD1. This CDR3 region has 15 residues. V lost 6 bases and J lost 3; bases outside the gene matches: 6. The CDR3 sequence is CASSPTGGLNQPQHF. In DNA, the CDR3 is TGTGCCAGCAGCCCTACAGGGGGCCTCAATCAGCCCCAGCATTTT.

This clonotype was counted many times. The J gene is TRBJ2-5, the V gene TRBV12-3 or TRBV12-4; 14 positions agree with TRBD2. This CDR3 has 15 residues. Unmatched junction bases numbered 5, after V lost 5 bases and J lost 6 bases. The CDR3 sequence is CASSEGTSGRKTQYF. CDR3 sequence (DNA): TGTGCCAGCAGTGAAGGGACTAGCGGGAGAAAGACCCAGTACTTC.

About this clonotype itself: Since a far larger clone is one base different, this is likely a read error. The chain has TRBV5-1 and TRBJ2-5; TRBD2 matches at 9 bases. V trimming: 4 bases; J trimming: 11 bases; junction bases outside the gene matches: 18. Germline lookup yields CDR1 SGHRS and CDR2 YFSETQ. This CDR3 has 16 residues. The CDR3 DNA is TGCGCCAGCAGCAACGATCTAGCGGGGTCCTACAATGAGCAGTACTTC. Translating gives CASSNDLAGSYNEQYF.

There are many counts of this clonotype. The rearrangement joins TRBV20-1 to TRBJ2-1; 10 bases align to TRBD2. The germline V gene has CDR1 DFQATT and CDR2 SNEGSKA (reference sequence). The CDR3 runs to 17 residues. V shed 0 bases and J 7 bases; nucleotides not matched to a gene: 12. CDR3 in DNA: TGCAGTGCTAGAGATGTGGGTAGCGGGGGGTTTTTTAATGAGCAGTTCTTC. It specifies CSARDVGSGGFFNEQFF.

This clonotype showed up many times. The chain is built from TRBV11-2 and TRBJ2-5; 9 bases fit TRBD1. From germline, CDR1 is SGHAT and CDR2 FQNNGV. The CDR3 is 15 amino acids. The J segment lost 7 bases and the V segment lost 0 bases, leaving 6 bases of the junction unmatched. CDR3 bases: TGTGCCAGCAGCTTAGAGACAGGGGGTTTGGCGACCCAGTACTTC. Translated: CASSLETGGLATQYF.

This clonotype was counted at least ten times. This chain uses TRBV27 with TRBJ1-2, with a possible D match to TRBD1 (6 bases). Trimming removed 5 bases from V and 4 bases from J, with 11 bases in between. The CDR3 runs 13 residues. In germline, CDR1 is MNHEY, CDR2 SMNVEV (reference sequence). CDR3 nucleotide sequence: TGTGCCAGCAGTCCGGACAGAAGCTATGGCTACACCTTC. Protein sequence: CASSPDRSYGYTF.

This clonotype occurred many times. The chain couples TRBV6-2 or TRBV6-3 to TRBJ2-1; TRBD1 matches 7 bases. Germline V gene lookup returns CDR1 MNHEY and CDR2 SVGEGT. This CDR3 spans 13 amino acids. The trim removed 4 bases at V and 8 bases at J, leaving 5 bases unmatched. The CDR3 sequence is CASSLRGLDEQFF. The CDR3 nucleotides are TGTGCCAGCAGTTTAAGGGGGCTGGATGAGCAGTTCTTC.

This clonotype has a count of ten or more. V and J are TRBV7-2 and TRBJ2-3; 10 bases match TRBD2. V shed 0 bases, J shed 3 bases, and the junction held 9 bases outside the gene matches. Germline loops: CDR1 SGHTA, CDR2 FQGNSA. This CDR3 contains 18 residues. CDR3 DNA sequence: TGTGCCAGCAGCTTAGCGGGTGGTAGCGGGGGGATTACAGATACGCAGTATTTT. This gives the protein CASSLAGGSGGITDTQYF. The variable domain in full, with the rest retrieved from reference TRBV7-2 and TRBJ2-3, is GAGVSQSPSNKVTEKGKDVELRCDPISGHTALYWYRQSLGQGLEFLIYFQGNSAPDKSGLPSDRFSAERTGGSVSTLTIQRTQQEDSAVYLCASSLAGGSGGITDTQYFGPGTRLTVL.

About this clonotype: The junction departs from germline at one end; a sequencing error may be responsible. The rearrangement uses TRBV4-1 and TRBJ2-7, with 10 bases aligning to TRBD1. Per the germline V gene, CDR1 is MGHRA and CDR2 is YSYEKL. The CDR3 has 15 residues. In nucleotides, the CDR3 is TGTGCCAGCAGCCAAGATAGACAGGGGGCTTACGAGCAGTACTTC. Translated, it gives CASSQDRQGAYEQYF.

On this clonotype: This probably arose from a read error, given a far larger clone one base away. The chain uses TRBV2 and TRBJ2-1; TRBD2 aligns across 7 bases. The trim removed 6 bases at V and 13 bases at J, leaving 18 bases unmatched. The CDR3 spans 15 residues. Germline values: CDR1 SNHLY, CDR2 FYNNEI. This chain's CDR3 is CASRTPRGSRQTQFF. The DNA for the CDR3 is TGTGCCAGCAGGACCCCTCGCGGGAGTCGACAGACCCAGTTCTTC.

Notes on this clonotype: A far larger clone is off by one base, so a read error is likely. The gene calls are TRBV12-3 or TRBV12-4 and TRBJ2-7, with 11 bases fitting TRBD2. V was clipped by 6 bases and J by 7 bases; unmatched bases: 11. The CDR3 covers 15 residues. CDR3 nucleotide sequence: TGTGCCAGCAGGGAGAGGGGACTAGCGGAGAATGAGCAGTACTTC. It translates to CASRERGLAENEQYF.

This clonotype was observed at least ten times. The chain carries TRBV24-1 and TRBJ1-1; 8 positions match TRBD1. The ends lost 4 bases at V and 5 bases at J; junction bases unmatched: 8. The germline V gene has CDR1 KGHDR and CDR2 SFDVKD. The CDR3 extends over 15 amino acids. CDR3 sequence (DNA): TGTGCCACCAGTGACAGGGGGACAGGAGGGACTGAAGCTTTCTTT. Amino acids: CATSDRGTGGTEAFF.

This clonotype was seen repeatedly, ten times or more. V is TRBV25-1 and J is TRBJ1-1; D is undetermined. The length of the CDR3 is 13 residues. Trimming shortened V by 4 bases and J by 5 bases, and 11 bases separated the two germline ends. Germline CDR1 reads MGHDK; CDR2 reads SYGVNS. The CDR3 here is CASSGTGGTEAFF. The CDR3 DNA sequence: TGTGCCAGCAGTGGGACGGGAGGGACTGAAGCTTTCTTT.